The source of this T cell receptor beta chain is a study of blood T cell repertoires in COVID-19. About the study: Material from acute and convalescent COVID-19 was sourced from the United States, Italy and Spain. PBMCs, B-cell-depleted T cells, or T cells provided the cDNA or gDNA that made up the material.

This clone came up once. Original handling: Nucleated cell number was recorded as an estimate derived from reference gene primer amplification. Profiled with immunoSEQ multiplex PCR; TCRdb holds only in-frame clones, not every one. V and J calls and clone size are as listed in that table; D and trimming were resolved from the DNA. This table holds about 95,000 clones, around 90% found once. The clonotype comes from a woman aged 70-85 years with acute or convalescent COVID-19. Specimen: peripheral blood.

The CDR3 DNA reads as TGCGCCAGCAGTACTCTCCGGACAGGGGGCGCAGATACGCAGTATTTT. It codes for CASSTLRTGGADTQYF. V and J are TRBV10-2 and TRBJ2-3; TRBD1 matches at 11 bases. Trimming cost V 5 bases and J 4 bases; bases outside gene matches: 8. There are 16 residues in the CDR3. The germline V gene encodes CDR1 WSHSY and CDR2 SAAADI.